These 28 T cell receptor beta chains were sequenced from one sample in a study of shared clonotypes between healthy human individuals. Here immunoSEQ multiplex PCR was the method, and the copy in TCRdb shows in-frame clones only, minus some. The sample includes some 790,000 clones, 55% to 80% seen only once; the top ten take under 2%. The specimen sequenced was memory CD4+ T cells sorted from blood. The sample's subset: CD45RA-negative fraction. The receptors derive from a young woman in good health.

The chain combines TRBV5-1 with TRBJ2-3; 12 nucleotides align to TRBD1. The CDR3 is 19 residues long. CDR1 is SGHRS, CDR2 YFSETQ, per germline. Trimming at V came to 4 bases and at J to 2 bases, leaving 14 bases not matched to a gene. The CDR3 loop reads CASSRGTGGALTLTDTQYF. The CDR3 DNA reads TGCGCCAGCAGCAGGGGGACAGGGGGCGCCTTGACCCTCACAGATACGCAGTATTTT.

This clone is a singleton in its sample. The gene calls are TRBV28 and TRBJ2-3, with unresolved D. Trimming took 5 bases from V and 5 from J, leaving 14 bases between them. There are 14 residues in the CDR3. Germline loops: CDR1 MDHEN, CDR2 SYDVKM. CDR3 DNA: TGTGCCAGCAGTGACAAAAAAGTAAGAGATACGCAGTATTTT. Its protein is CASSDKKVRDTQYF.

This chain joins TRBV28 and TRBJ2-7; D is unclear. There are 13 residues in the CDR3. V was cut by 2 bases and J by 3 bases, with 8 bases left in between. Germline V gene lookup returns CDR1 MDHEN and CDR2 SYDVKM. CDR3 residues: CASSLPMVYEQYF. CDR3 DNA: TGTGCCAGCAGTTTACCCATGGTCTACGAGCAGTACTTC.

This rearrangement joins TRBV6-1 to TRBJ2-5; 7 bases match TRBD1. CDR3 length: 16 residues. Unmatched junction bases numbered 6, after V lost 2 bases and J lost 0 bases. CDR1 and CDR2 from the germline V gene are MNHNS and SASEGT. CDR3 nucleotide sequence: TGTGCCAGCAGTGAAAGGGGGCGAACCTACCAAGAGACCCAGTACTTC. It specifies CASSERGRTYQETQYF.

V usage is TRBV5-1 and J usage is TRBJ1-4; 9 bases line up with TRBD1. This CDR3 contains 15 residues. J gave up 5 bases and V 6 bases, and 8 bases lay outside the gene matches. Germline CDR1 and CDR2: SGHRS and YFSETQ. The CDR3 sequence is CASTVLGQGNEKLFF. The CDR3 nucleotides read TGCGCCAGCACGGTGTTGGGACAGGGAAATGAAAAACTGTTTTTT. The variable domain in full, completed from reference TRBV5-1 and TRBJ1-4, reads KAGVTQTPRYLIKTRGQQVTLSCSPISGHRSVSWYQQTPGQGLQFLFEYFSETQRNKGNFPGRFSGRQFSNSRSEMNVSTLELGDSALYLCASTVLGQGNEKLFFGSGTQLSVL.

This chain links TRBV7-9 with TRBJ1-1; 7 bases agree with TRBD1. Germline V gives CDR1 SEHNR, CDR2 FQNEAQ (reference sequence). The junction had 4 bases not matched to a gene; V was cut back by 4 bases and J by 5 bases. There are 13 residues in the CDR3. Here the CDR3 reads CASSSSGGTEAFF. Written as DNA, the CDR3 is TGTGCCAGCAGCTCCTCAGGGGGGACTGAAGCTTTCTTT.

The rearrangement joins TRBV4-1 to TRBJ2-1; the match to TRBD1 covers 8 bases. Germline-derived CDR1 and CDR2 are MGHRA and YSYEKL. The CDR3 consists of 16 residues. With V trimmed by 1 base and J by 12 bases, 14 bases remained unmatched. The CDR3 spells CASSQATSSGGARQFF. The CDR3 DNA follows: TGCGCCAGCAGCCAAGCGACATCATCAGGGGGCGCGAGGCAGTTCTTC.

This clone was detected only a few times. The sample contains more than one DNA sequence encoding this CDR3. The rearrangement uses TRBV5-4 and TRBJ1-1; TRBD1 matches 9 bases. V trimming: 4 bases; J trimming: 11 bases; junction bases outside the gene matches: 9. Germline-derived CDR1 and CDR2 are SGHNT and YYREEE (reference sequence). The CDR3 runs 13 residues. Here the CDR3 DNA reads TGTGCCAGCAGCGCAACGGGACAGGGAGTCGCTTTCTTT. This codes for CASSATGQGVAFF.

The chain links TRBV18 to TRBJ1-1; D is ambiguous. CDR3 size: 12 residues. V lost 4 bases and J lost 8, with 11 bases in between. Germline loops: CDR1 KGHSH, CDR2 LQKENI. The CDR3 nucleotides read TGTGCCAGCTCACAGCAAGCCAGGGAAGCTTTCTTT. Translated, it gives CASSQQAREAFF.

The chain employs TRBV4-2 and TRBJ2-2; D might be TRBD1 (6 bases). Trimming shortened V by 1 base and J by 2 bases, and 14 bases separated the two germline ends. The CDR3 runs 17 residues. Germline assignment: CDR1 LGHNA and CDR2 YNFKEQ. CDR3 residues: CASSQVRGSANTGELFF. In DNA form, the CDR3 reads TGTGCCAGCAGCCAAGTCAGGGGATCGGCTAACACCGGGGAGCTGTTTTTT.

The rearrangement uses TRBV2 and TRBJ2-7; TRBD1 matches at 7 bases. V shed 3 bases, J shed 2 bases, and the junction held 4 bases outside the gene matches. The germline CDR1 and CDR2 sequences are SNHLY and FYNNEI. This CDR3 has 14 amino acids. The CDR3 here is CASSDDGQAYEQYF. As DNA, the CDR3 is TGTGCCAGCAGTGATGACGGACAGGCCTACGAGCAGTACTTC.

The chain combines TRBV19 with TRBJ1-5, with D perhaps matching TRBD1 (6 bases). The V end lost 5 bases, the J end lost 3 bases, and 11 bases lay between the germline ends. The CDR3 has 14 amino acids. Germline V lookup: CDR1 LNHDA, CDR2 SQIVND (reference sequence). CDR3 loop: CASSQTGPNQPQHF. DNA for the CDR3: TGTGCCAGTAGTCAAACAGGGCCCAATCAGCCCCAGCATTTT.

The V and J genes are TRBV27 and TRBJ1-5; 8 bases are a match to TRBD1. The CDR3 is 15 residues long. Germline V lookup: CDR1 MNHEY, CDR2 SMNVEV (reference sequence). Germline trimming cut 6 bases from V and 2 bases from J; bases unmatched to any gene: 6. The CDR3 is CASRKTGGGNQPQHF. CDR3 sequence (DNA): TGTGCCAGCAGAAAAACAGGGGGTGGCAATCAGCCCCAGCATTTT.

The chain carries TRBV6-6 and TRBJ2-7; possibly TRBD1 for D (6 bases). The V gene lost 5 bases and the J gene lost 5 bases, with 19 bases spanning the gap. The length of the CDR3 is 15 residues. Germline V gives CDR1 MNHNY, CDR2 SVGAGI (reference sequence). The chain's CDR3 is CASSHRPAGVDEQYF. CDR3 nucleotide sequence: TGTGCCAGCAGTCACCGCCCGGCAGGGGTCGACGAGCAGTACTTC.

This clone has only a few counts. The chain has TRBV7-9 and TRBJ2-3; D is perhaps TRBD2 (5 bases). Trimming pared 3 bases from V and 5 bases from J, leaving 15 bases between. Looked up from germline, CDR1 is SEHNR and CDR2 is FQNEAQ (reference sequence). This CDR3 has 15 amino acids. The CDR3 sequence is CASSLVLGVEDTQYF. In DNA, the CDR3 is TGTGCCAGCAGCTTGGTGTTGGGAGTAGAAGATACGCAGTATTTT.

This sequence joins TRBV28 and TRBJ1-2; 9 positions match TRBD1. Germline CDR1 is MDHEN and CDR2 is SYDVKM. The CDR3 is 14 amino acids. Trimming removed 5 bases from V and 6 bases from J; junction bases left unmatched: 7. This chain's CDR3 is CASSRGQGTDGYTF. The CDR3 nucleotides read TGTGCCAGCAGTCGGGGACAGGGAACGGATGGCTACACCTTC.

The chain joins TRBV2 to TRBJ2-3; D uncertain. Trimming removed 6 bases at V and 6 bases at J, with 13 bases between. This CDR3 is built from 13 residues. Germline-derived CDR1 and CDR2 are SNHLY and FYNNEI. The DNA for the CDR3 is TGTGCCAGCAGGGCTGATCTGGGGGATACGCAGTATTTT. Translating it yields CASRADLGDTQYF.

This rearrangement joins TRBV19 to TRBJ2-3, with D possibly being TRBD2 (6 bases). Germline lookup yields CDR1 LNHDA and CDR2 SQIVND (reference sequence). This CDR3 region has 15 residues. The V end was cut by 4 bases, the J end by 9 bases, with 20 bases between. This chain's CDR3 is CASSKSGGATPTQYF. CDR3 coding DNA: TGTGCCAGTAGTAAGAGTGGCGGGGCCACACCGACGCAGTATTTT.

The gene calls are TRBV4-2 and TRBJ2-2; 10 bases match TRBD2. Germline V CDR1 and CDR2: LGHNA, YNFKEQ. V shed 5 bases, J shed 5 bases, and the junction held 5 bases outside the gene matches. The CDR3 is 15 residues long. The CDR3, as DNA: TGTGCCAGCAGCGATCGGACTAGCGGAACCGGGGAGCTGTTTTTT. Translation: CASSDRTSGTGELFF.

This clone was picked up one time. The genes are TRBV28 and TRBJ2-1; D is perhaps TRBD2 (7 bases). Deletions cut 7 bases from V and 0 bases from J, with 16 bases between. The V gene's germline CDR1 is MDHEN and CDR2 SYDVKM. The CDR3 loop spans 16 amino acids. The CDR3 region is CASTMAGASSYNEQFF. The DNA for the CDR3 is TGTGCCAGCACCATGGCGGGGGCCAGCTCCTACAATGAGCAGTTCTTC.

CDR3 residues: CASTRQGSTYEQYF. CDR3 DNA: TGTGCCAGCACCAGACAGGGGAGCACCTACGAGCAGTACTTC. The rearrangement joins TRBV6-6 to TRBJ2-7; 8 nucleotides agree with TRBD1. This CDR3 spans 14 amino acids. Germline V gives CDR1 MNHNY, CDR2 SVGAGI (reference sequence). J was trimmed by 2 bases and V by 7 bases; bases with no gene match: 7.

There are many counts of this clone. The chain joins TRBV21-1 to TRBJ2-6; the D call TRBD2 from the table was never checked on the DNA. TRBV21-1 is termed a pseudogene. The CDR3 is made up of 21 amino acids. The CDR3 bases are TGTGCCAGCAGCAATCCTCGGGCGCCGATGGGGAGGGGGACTGGGGCCAACGTCCTGACTTTC. Translating gives CASSNPRAPMGRGTGANVLTF.

This clone has more than one count but fewer than ten. J is TRBJ2-3 and V is TRBV30; the D is unclear. The CDR3 spans 12 residues. Germline loops: CDR1 GTSNPN, CDR2 SVGIG (reference sequence). V was shortened by 3 bases and J by 2 bases, with 6 bases between the two germline ends. For the CDR3, the DNA is TGTGCCTGGAGGCCATACACAGATACGCAGTATTTT. This encodes CAWRPYTDTQYF.

This chain connects TRBV18 to TRBJ2-1; D might be TRBD2 (5 bases). V was clipped by 2 bases and J by 5 bases, with 13 bases between them. This CDR3 is built from 15 residues. From germline, CDR1 is KGHSH and CDR2 LQKENI. DNA of the CDR3: TGTGCCAGCTCACCAGGACTGCAACAGAACAATGAGCAGTTCTTC. The encoded protein is CASSPGLQQNNEQFF.

This clone appeared a few times. The rearrangement links TRBV11-2 to TRBJ1-4; TRBD1 matches at 9 bases. The J segment lost 5 bases and the V segment lost 4 bases, leaving 2 bases of the junction unmatched. The CDR3 has 14 amino acids. The germline V gene encodes CDR1 SGHAT and CDR2 FQNNGV. The CDR3, as DNA: TGTGCCAGCAGCTCCGGGACAGGGAATGAAAAACTGTTTTTT. It is translated as CASSSGTGNEKLFF. Supplemented by reference TRBV11-2 and TRBJ1-4, the full variable domain reads EAGVAQSPRYKIIEKRQSVAFWCNPISGHATLYWYQQILGQGPKLLIQFQNNGVVDDSQLPKDRFSAERLKGVDSTLKIQPAKLEDSAVYLCASSSGTGNEKLFFGSGTQLSVL.

The chain combines TRBV5-1 with TRBJ2-1; D is possibly TRBD1 (6 bases). Per germline, CDR1 SGHRS and CDR2 YFSETQ. The germline V and J ends were trimmed by 2 bases and 10 bases, with 13 bases remaining between them. The CDR3 extends over 13 amino acids. In DNA form, the CDR3 reads TGCGCCAGCAGCTTCGACAGGATGGGGGAGCAGTTCTTC. This codes for CASSFDRMGEQFF.

V and J are TRBV19 and TRBJ1-2; 7 bases are a match to TRBD1. The V segment lost 7 bases and the J segment 0 bases; nucleotides outside the gene matches: 5. Germline CDR1 and CDR2: LNHDA and SQIVND (reference sequence). The CDR3 has 14 amino acids. The CDR3 protein is CASKTGAANYGYTF. CDR3 DNA sequence: TGTGCCAGTAAAACAGGGGCTGCTAACTATGGCTACACCTTC.

This chain links TRBV2 with TRBJ1-2; 8 bases are shared with TRBD1. Germline CDR1 and CDR2: SNHLY and FYNNEI. With 3 bases clipped from V and 0 bases from J, the junction kept 3 bases outside the gene matches. There are 15 residues in the CDR3. The CDR3 loop reads CASSDGQGPNYGYTF. CDR3 sequence (DNA): TGTGCCAGCAGTGACGGACAGGGCCCTAACTATGGCTACACCTTC.